Reported below is one T cell receptor (beta chain). The assay was immunoSEQ multiplex PCR, and TCRdb's table has in-frame clones only and misses some. Counted here are roughly 100,000 clones, around 88% occurring once; the ten biggest clones make up approximately 8.4%. The data derive from a study of radiation and T cells in renal cell carcinoma. The time point is: baseline pretreatment blood. The treatment here: 15 Gy SBRT to primary tumor, nephrectomy 4 weeks later. Germline CDR1 MGHDK, CDR2 SYGVNS. The CDR3 covers 14 residues. V was shortened by 2 bases and J by 4 bases, with 11 bases between the two germline ends.

The receptor was isolated from a man aged 50 to 60 with renal cell carcinoma. J is TRBJ1-1 and V is TRBV25-1; D unresolved. The sample here was blood, taken from a patient whose treatment included radiotherapy and nephrectomy. CDR3 nucleotides: TGTGCCAGCAGTGAAGGTCCCACTTTCACTGAAGCTTTCTTT. Its translation is CASSEGPTFTEAFF.